A single sample gave rise to the 26 T cell receptor beta chains below, sequenced in a study of PD-1 blockade in classical Hodgkin lymphoma (dated by TCRdb to 2018 to 2020). Library construction relied on the immunoSEQ multiplex PCR assay. Drawn from immuneACCESS, this table holds only the in-frame rearrangements with V and J called that TCRdb kept. Clones are partly lost; checked studies trace under half to an unresolved V gene and leave the rest unexplained. The sample table shows about 100,000 clones, and roughly 88% are seen once. The leading ten clones occupy roughly an eighth of the sample. In light of the paper, this sample's time point label describes: cycle 1 day 1 (C1D1), immediately before nivolumab initiation. Relapse after autologous stem cell transplantation had occurred in all trial patients, and cohorts A, B and C were distinguished by prior brentuximab vedotin exposure. This specimen consisted of peripheral blood mononuclear cells (PBMCs), obtained at baseline. These receptors all come from a human donor with classical Hodgkin lymphoma.

This clone has a handful of counts. This chain uses TRBV5-6 with TRBJ1-3; 9 bases are a match to TRBD1. This CDR3 region has 18 residues. V lost 1 base to trimming and J lost 3 bases; unmatched junction nucleotides: 11. Per germline, CDR1 SGHDT and CDR2 YYEEEE. In DNA, the CDR3 is TGTGCCAGCAGCTTGTACCGGGACAGGGTGGATTATGGAAACACCATATATTTT. This translates into CASSLYRDRVDYGNTIYF.

The genes are TRBV6-5 and TRBJ2-1; 12 bases fit TRBD2. V shed 6 bases and J 8 bases; nucleotides not matched to a gene: 5. This CDR3 is 14 amino acids long. Looked up from germline, CDR1 is MNHEY and CDR2 is SVGAGI. In nucleotides, the CDR3 is TGTGCCAGCAGATCACTAGCGGGAGGACATGAGCAGTTCTTC. This gives the protein CASRSLAGGHEQFF.

The chain couples TRBV9 to TRBJ1-3; no reliable D call. The CDR3 is 18 amino acids. Trimming shortened V by 0 bases and J by 0 bases, and 16 bases separated the two germline ends. Germline CDR1 SGDLS, CDR2 YYNGEE. The CDR3 here is CASSVGGRGISSGNTIYF. CDR3 nucleotide sequence: TGTGCCAGCAGCGTAGGAGGTCGCGGGATATCCTCTGGAAACACCATATATTTT. The full variable domain, its missing parts supplied by reference TRBV9 and TRBJ1-3, is DSGVTQTPKHLITATGQRVTLRCSPRSGDLSVYWYQQSLDQGLQFLIQYYNGEERAKGNILERFSAQQFPDLHSELNLSSLELGDSALYFCASSVGGRGISSGNTIYFGEGSWLTVV.

This clone was counted only a few times. The V and J genes are TRBV13 and TRBJ1-1, with D perhaps TRBD1 (5 bases). V was pared by 4 bases and J by 4 bases, with 13 bases between. The germline gives CDR1 PRHDT, CDR2 FYEKMQ (reference sequence). The CDR3 has 14 amino acids. Written as DNA, the CDR3 is TGTGCCAGCAGCTGGGCGGGGCGGGGCACTGAAGCTTTCTTT. Translated: CASSWAGRGTEAFF.

The CDR3 protein is CASSIPGGLAKNIQYF. The CDR3 DNA sequence: TGTGCCAGCAGTATCCCCGGTGGGTTAGCCAAAAACATTCAGTACTTC. This rearrangement joins TRBV28 to TRBJ2-4; no clear D. Trimming removed 5 bases at V and 0 bases at J, with 14 bases between. The CDR3 extends over 16 amino acids. Germline V gene sequence: CDR1 MDHEN, CDR2 SYDVKM. The full variable domain, with the rest looked up from reference TRBV28 and TRBJ2-4, is DVKVTQSSRYLVKRTGEKVFLECVQDMDHENMFWYRQDPGLGLRLIYFSYDVKMKEKGDIPEGYSVSREKKERFSLILESASTNQTSMYLCASSIPGGLAKNIQYFGAGTRLSVL.

V and J are TRBV10-3 and TRBJ1-4; 10 bases align to TRBD1. This CDR3 contains 15 residues. J was trimmed by 8 bases and V by 10 bases; bases with no gene match: 13. The germline CDR1 and CDR2 sequences are ENHRY and SYGVKD. The CDR3 spells CATRDPGTGVEKLFF. In DNA, the CDR3 is TGTGCCACCCGAGACCCCGGGACAGGGGTCGAAAAACTGTTTTTT.

V and J are TRBV6-5 and TRBJ1-5; D is unresolved. V lost 9 bases and J 0 bases, leaving 15 bases between the germline ends. The CDR3 has 15 amino acids. The germline V gene has CDR1 MNHEY and CDR2 SVGAGI. The CDR3 sequence is CASRRSPLSNQPQHF. The CDR3 nucleotides read TGTGCCAGTCGGCGGAGTCCCCTTAGCAATCAGCCCCAGCATTTT.

This chain uses TRBV4-1 with TRBJ1-2; the D is unclear. V was trimmed by 0 bases and J by 7 bases, leaving 15 bases between them. The germline V gene encodes CDR1 MGHRA and CDR2 YSYEKL. The CDR3 is 15 residues long. The CDR3 loop is CASSQEGLPNGGYTF. The CDR3 DNA is TGCGCCAGCAGCCAAGAAGGCTTACCTAACGGTGGCTACACCTTC.

This clone was counted once. This chain uses TRBV9 with TRBJ1-2; D may be TRBD1 (5 bases). Per germline, CDR1 SGDLS and CDR2 YYNGEE. CDR3 length equals 13 residues. The germline V and J ends were trimmed by 0 bases and 5 bases, with 8 bases remaining between them. The CDR3 DNA reads as TGTGCCAGCAGCGTAGGGGGGTCTTATGGCTACACCTTC. This translates into CASSVGGSYGYTF.

In this sample, this clone turned up once. The J gene is TRBJ2-1, the V gene TRBV10-3; the match to TRBD2 covers 10 bases. Germline loops: CDR1 ENHRY, CDR2 SYGVKD. The CDR3 consists of 13 residues. Trimming at V came to 10 bases and at J to 5 bases, leaving 5 bases not matched to a gene. CDR3 sequence: CATLAGADNEQFF. CDR3 DNA: TGTGCCACCCTAGCGGGAGCGGACAATGAGCAGTTCTTC.

DNA of the CDR3: TGCAGCGTCCGGGACAGGGGGCGGGACACTGAAGCTTTCTTT. Its protein is CSVRDRGRDTEAFF. The genes are TRBV29-1 and TRBJ1-1; 12 positions match TRBD1. The CDR3 loop spans 14 amino acids. Germline V gives CDR1 SQVTM, CDR2 ANQGSEA. Trimming at V came to 6 bases and at J to 3 bases, leaving 5 bases not matched to a gene.

The V gene is TRBV4-2, the J gene TRBJ2-1, with D possibly TRBD2 on 5 matching bases. This CDR3 contains 16 residues. V was trimmed by 0 bases and J by 8 bases, leaving 17 bases between them. CDR1 is LGHNA and CDR2 is YNFKEQ in the germline V gene. CDR3 sequence: CASSQEARTRSDEQFF. CDR3 DNA sequence: TGTGCCAGCAGCCAAGAGGCCCGGACTCGTTCGGATGAGCAGTTCTTC.

This clone was recorded a few times. The chain combines TRBV10-3 with TRBJ2-3; a weak D match, TRBD2 (6 bases). Trimming left V 5 bases short and J 6 bases short, with 18 bases between. The CDR3 consists of 15 residues. Germline lookup yields CDR1 ENHRY and CDR2 SYGVKD. CDR3 amino acids: CAISQTRSSPDTQYF. The CDR3 DNA reads TGTGCCATCAGTCAGACTAGGTCGAGTCCGGATACGCAGTATTTT.

The chain employs TRBV18 and TRBJ1-3, with D perhaps TRBD1 (6 bases). This CDR3 has 18 residues. Per the germline V gene, CDR1 is KGHSH and CDR2 is LQKENI. The ends were cut back, 1 base at V and 4 bases at J, with 20 bases in the middle. CDR3 loop: CASSPRGIGGAEGNTIYF. CDR3 coding DNA: TGTGCCAGCTCACCACGGGGGATCGGGGGCGCGGAAGGAAACACCATATATTTT.

The genes are TRBV30 and TRBJ2-3, with TRBD1 as a possible D gene (5 bases). Per germline, CDR1 GTSNPN and CDR2 SVGIG (reference sequence). The V end lost 0 bases, the J end lost 0 bases, and 7 bases lay between the germline ends. The CDR3 consists of 14 residues. CDR3 nucleotides: TGTGCCTGGAGTGTAGGGGTTAGCACAGATACGCAGTATTTT. Translated, it gives CAWSVGVSTDTQYF.

The sample holds a few counts of this clone. This rearrangement joins TRBV30 to TRBJ2-7, with D uncertain. This CDR3 is built from 11 residues. V lost 5 bases to trimming and J lost 6 bases, with 11 bases between them. The V gene's germline CDR1 is GTSNPN and CDR2 SVGIG (reference sequence). The CDR3 spells CAWLETSEQYF. The CDR3 coding sequence is TGTGCCTGGCTAGAGACCAGCGAGCAGTACTTC. The full variable domain, its missing parts supplied by reference TRBV30 and TRBJ2-7, is SQTIHQWPATLVQPVGSPLSLECTVEGTSNPNLYWYRQAAGRGLQLLFYSVGIGQISSEVPQNLSASRPQDRQFILSSKKLLLSDSGFYLCAWLETSEQYFGPGTRLTVT.

This chain links TRBV7-9 with TRBJ2-1, with D perhaps given as TRBD1 or TRBD2 (6 bases each). V dropped 3 bases and J dropped 3 bases, with 9 bases sitting between them. This CDR3 is built from 14 residues. Germline assignment: CDR1 SEHNR and CDR2 FQNEAQ (reference sequence). CDR3 sequence (DNA): TGTGCCAGCAGCTTTGGGGGGCTCTACAATGAGCAGTTCTTC. It translates to CASSFGGLYNEQFF.

The chain has TRBV5-1 and TRBJ1-1; the D is unclear. Deletions cut 1 base from V and 6 bases from J, with 16 bases between. Per the germline V gene, CDR1 is SGHRS and CDR2 is YFSETQ. The CDR3 sequence is 15 residues long. As DNA, the CDR3 is TGCGCCAGCAGCTTGTCCACCGGGAGTTACGCTGAAGCTTTCTTT. Protein sequence: CASSLSTGSYAEAFF. The full variable domain, completed using reference TRBV5-1 and TRBJ1-1, is KAGVTQTPRYLIKTRGQQVTLSCSPISGHRSVSWYQQTPGQGLQFLFEYFSETQRNKGNFPGRFSGRQFSNSRSEMNVSTLELGDSALYLCASSLSTGSYAEAFFGQGTRLTVV.

V gene TRBV6-5 combines with J gene TRBJ2-7; 7 nucleotides match TRBD1. V dropped 6 bases and J dropped 2; count of bases not matched to a gene: 7. The germline V gene encodes CDR1 MNHEY and CDR2 SVGAGI. The CDR3 is made up of 14 amino acids. The CDR3 loop is CASSNRDSPYEQYF. The CDR3 DNA follows: TGTGCCAGCAGCAACCGGGACAGCCCCTACGAGCAGTACTTC.

This clone has a handful of counts. The rearrangement joins TRBV5-1 to TRBJ2-3; a weak D match, TRBD1 (6 bases). The germline V gene has CDR1 SGHRS and CDR2 YFSETQ. V was cut by 0 bases and J by 2 bases, with 10 bases left in between. The CDR3 extends over 15 amino acids. The CDR3 here is CASSLAAGDTDTQYF. The CDR3 DNA sequence: TGCGCCAGCAGCTTGGCGGCAGGGGACACAGATACGCAGTATTTT.

The chain uses TRBV2 and TRBJ2-5; TRBD2 aligns across 9 bases. With 1 base clipped from V and 5 bases from J, the junction kept 11 bases outside the gene matches. This CDR3 is 17 amino acids long. Germline CDR1 and CDR2: SNHLY and FYNNEI. The CDR3 DNA reads TGTGCCAGCAGTGAAGGTCGCCTGGCGGGAGGGTGGGAGACCCAGTACTTC. Residues: CASSEGRLAGGWETQYF.

Only a few counts were recorded for this clone. The J gene is TRBJ2-2, the V gene TRBV7-9, with a tentative D call TRBD2 (6 bases). CDR1 is SEHNR and CDR2 is FQNEAQ in the germline V gene (reference sequence). The CDR3 length is 15 residues. Trimming took 1 base from V and 6 from J, leaving 12 bases between them. CDR3 nucleotide sequence: TGTGCCAGCAGCTTAGTTTTAGGAGGGGCCGGGGAGCTGTTTTTT. It translates to CASSLVLGGAGELFF.

Notes on this clone: A far larger clone is just one base off, so this is likely a read error. The chain recombines TRBV6-1 with TRBJ2-3, with 7 bases that match TRBD1. The V and J ends lost 4 bases and 1 base, in that order; junction bases with no gene match: 14. The germline CDR1 and CDR2 sequences are MNHNS and SASEGT. The length of the CDR3 is 18 residues. The CDR3 region has the DNA TGTGCCAGCAGTGTATCGGGATCAGGGGGTTACGGCACAGATACGCAGTATTTT. It specifies CASSVSGSGGYGTDTQYF.

This chain joins TRBV29-1 and TRBJ2-3; 8 bases align to TRBD2. The CDR3 spans 16 residues. The V segment lost 3 bases and the J segment 2 bases; nucleotides outside the gene matches: 10. Germline V gene data show CDR1 as SQVTM and CDR2 as ANQGSEA. CDR3 loop: CSVEEIGTRHTDTQYF. As DNA, the CDR3 is TGCAGCGTTGAGGAAATAGGGACTAGGCACACAGATACGCAGTATTTT.

This rearrangement joins TRBV28 to TRBJ1-5, with a possible D match to TRBD1 (5 bases). The germline gives CDR1 MDHEN, CDR2 SYDVKM. This CDR3 has 16 residues. The V end lost 5 bases, the J end lost 3 bases, and 17 bases lay between the germline ends. For the CDR3, the DNA is TGTGCCAGCAGTACCCGGGCGGGAGGGGTCAATCAGCCCCAGCATTTT. Its translation is CASSTRAGGVNQPQHF.

The genes are TRBV5-1 and TRBJ2-1, with 10 nucleotides matching TRBD2. Germline V lookup: CDR1 SGHRS, CDR2 YFSETQ. The ends lost 5 bases at V and 6 bases at J; junction bases unmatched: 11. The CDR3 is 16 residues long. CDR3 in amino acids: CASRSGRALVVNEQFF. CDR3 in DNA: TGCGCCAGCAGAAGCGGGAGGGCCTTAGTAGTCAATGAGCAGTTCTTC.